This T cell receptor beta chain was documented in a study of OX40 agonist ivuxolimab in advanced cancers. CDR3 size: 16 residues. V dropped 3 bases and J dropped 7 bases, with 18 bases sitting between them. In germline, CDR1 is SGHNT, CDR2 YENEEA. No patient had autoimmune disease or received systemic immunosuppression. Libraries were prepared by immunoSEQ multiplex PCR; TCRdb keeps only in-frame clonotypes and omits some of them. The sample lists 45,000 to 60,000 clones; around 89% were seen once. The material sequenced was CD4+ or CD8+ T cells sorted from blood, taken in a trial of the OX40 agonist ivuxolimab. The chain carries TRBV11-3 and TRBJ2-2; D remains ambiguous. The clonotype was recovered from an adult with an advanced solid tumor such as melanoma, head and neck, liver or kidney cancer. The CDR3, as DNA: TGTGCCAGCAGCTTGGGGTCCTTTAGTGGTGTCGGGGAGCTGTTTTTT. Amino acids: CASSLGSFSGVGELFF.